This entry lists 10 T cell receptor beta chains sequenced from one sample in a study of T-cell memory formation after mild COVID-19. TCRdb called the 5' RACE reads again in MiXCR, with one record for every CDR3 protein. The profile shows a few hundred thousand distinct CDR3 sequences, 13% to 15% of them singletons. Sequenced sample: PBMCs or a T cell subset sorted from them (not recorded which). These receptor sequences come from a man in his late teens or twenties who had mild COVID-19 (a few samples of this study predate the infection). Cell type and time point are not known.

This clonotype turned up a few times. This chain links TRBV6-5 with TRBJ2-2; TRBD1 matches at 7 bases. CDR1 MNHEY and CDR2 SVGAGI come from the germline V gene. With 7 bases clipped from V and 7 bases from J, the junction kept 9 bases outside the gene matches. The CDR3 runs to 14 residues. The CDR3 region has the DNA TGTGCCAGCAAGTGGGACAGATCGGTCGGGGAGCTGTTTTTT. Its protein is CASKWDRSVGELFF.

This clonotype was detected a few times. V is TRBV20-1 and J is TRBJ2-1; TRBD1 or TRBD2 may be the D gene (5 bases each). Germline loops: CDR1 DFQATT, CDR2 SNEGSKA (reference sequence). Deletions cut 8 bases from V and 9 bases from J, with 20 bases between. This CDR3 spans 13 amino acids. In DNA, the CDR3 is TGCAGTTGCCCGGGACCCGTCCGTCGTGAGCAGTTCTTC. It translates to CSCPGPVRREQFF.

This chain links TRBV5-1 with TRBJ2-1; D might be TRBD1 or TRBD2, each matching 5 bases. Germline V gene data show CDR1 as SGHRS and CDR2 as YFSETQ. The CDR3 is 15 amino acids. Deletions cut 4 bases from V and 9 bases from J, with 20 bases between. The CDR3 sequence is CASSPEGLVIVEQFF. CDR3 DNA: TGCGCCAGCAGCCCTGAGGGGCTAGTCATCGTTGAGCAGTTCTTC.

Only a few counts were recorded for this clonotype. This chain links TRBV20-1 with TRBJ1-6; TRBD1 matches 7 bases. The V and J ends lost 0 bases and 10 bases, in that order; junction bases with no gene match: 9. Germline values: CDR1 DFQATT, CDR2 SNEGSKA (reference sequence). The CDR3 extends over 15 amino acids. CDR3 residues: CSARDTQGFDSPLHF. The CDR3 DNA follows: TGCAGTGCTAGAGATACACAGGGGTTTGACTCACCCCTCCACTTT.

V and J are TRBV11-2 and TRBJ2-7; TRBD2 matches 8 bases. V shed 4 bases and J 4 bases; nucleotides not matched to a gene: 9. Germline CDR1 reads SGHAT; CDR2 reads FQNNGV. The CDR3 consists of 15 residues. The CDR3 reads CASSSPREGGYEQYV. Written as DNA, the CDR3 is TGTGCCAGCAGCTCTCCCCGGGAGGGTGGTTACGAGCAGTACGTC.

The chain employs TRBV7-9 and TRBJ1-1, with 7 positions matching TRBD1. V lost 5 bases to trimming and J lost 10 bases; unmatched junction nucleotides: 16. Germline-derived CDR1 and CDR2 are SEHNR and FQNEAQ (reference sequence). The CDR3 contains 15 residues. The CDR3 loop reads CASSTGNRGRDGAFF. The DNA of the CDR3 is TGTGCCAGCAGCACGGGAAACAGGGGTCGGGATGGAGCTTTCTTT.

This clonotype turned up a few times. The CDR3 nucleotides are TGTGCCGGTTCTCCGACAGGGAATTCACCCCTCCACTTT. This sequence encodes CAGSPTGNSPLHF. The rearrangement joins TRBV30 to TRBJ1-6; TRBD1 agrees at 7 bases. Losses at the gene ends were 8 bases for V and 7 bases for J; bases not matched to a gene: 8. The CDR3 contains 13 residues. Germline V gives CDR1 GTSNPN, CDR2 SVGIG (reference sequence).

CDR3 DNA sequence: TGTGCCAGCAGTCCTCCACAGGACGGGAACACTGAAGCTTTCTTT. Residues: CASSPPQDGNTEAFF. The gene calls are TRBV12-3 or TRBV12-4 and TRBJ1-1, with D perhaps TRBD1 (5 bases). V dropped 5 bases and J dropped 1 base, with 14 bases sitting between them. The CDR3 runs to 15 residues.

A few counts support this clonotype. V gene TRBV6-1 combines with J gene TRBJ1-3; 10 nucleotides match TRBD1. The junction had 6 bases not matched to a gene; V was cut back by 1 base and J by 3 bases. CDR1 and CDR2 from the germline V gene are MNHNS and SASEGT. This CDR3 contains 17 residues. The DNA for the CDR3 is TGTGCCAGCAGTGAAGAGAGGACAGGGGGATATGGAAACACCATATATTTT. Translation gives CASSEERTGGYGNTIYF.

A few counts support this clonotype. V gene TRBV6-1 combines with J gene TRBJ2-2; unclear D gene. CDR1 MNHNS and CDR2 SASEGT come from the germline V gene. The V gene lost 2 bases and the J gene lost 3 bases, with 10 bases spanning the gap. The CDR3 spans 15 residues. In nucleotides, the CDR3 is TGTGCCAGCAGTGAATCCAACACCTACACCGGGGAGCTGTTTTTT. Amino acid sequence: CASSESNTYTGELFF.